The clone carrying this T cell receptor beta chain turned up a few times. This entry comes from a study of blood T cells in healthy people across ages. Germline V CDR1 and CDR2: LNHNV, YYDKDF (reference sequence). The CDR3 covers 17 residues. V was clipped by 0 bases and J by 5 bases, with 19 bases between them. Next came a second PCR, run for about 7 to 12 cycles, which used a sample-barcoded 5' primer along with a J-beta primer mix. Via MiXCR, TCRdb re-called the 5' RACE reads, giving one row per CDR3 protein. The sample lists fewer than 800,000 distinct CDR3 sequences, 20% to 25% occurring once. This sample was also put to use in a study of T cells of mothers and their children. That work contributes: In cDNA synthesis, all of the extracted RNA was used at approximately 1.5 ug per 15 ul.

Sequenced input: blood. The V gene is TRBV15, the J gene TRBJ1-2, with D perhaps TRBD1 (6 bases). The receptor was derived from a boy aged 10-17 years in good health. The CDR3 sequence is CATSRDAGEAGYYGYTF. The CDR3, as DNA: TGTGCCACCAGCAGAGATGCAGGGGAGGCTGGTTATTATGGCTACACCTTC. The full variable domain, with the rest looked up from reference TRBV15 and TRBJ1-2, is DAMVIQNPRYQVTQFGKPVTLSCSQTLNHNVMYWYQQKSSQAPKLLFHYYDKDFNNEADTPDNFQSRRPNTSFCFLDIRSPGLGDTAMYLCATSRDAGEAGYYGYTFGSGTRLTVV.